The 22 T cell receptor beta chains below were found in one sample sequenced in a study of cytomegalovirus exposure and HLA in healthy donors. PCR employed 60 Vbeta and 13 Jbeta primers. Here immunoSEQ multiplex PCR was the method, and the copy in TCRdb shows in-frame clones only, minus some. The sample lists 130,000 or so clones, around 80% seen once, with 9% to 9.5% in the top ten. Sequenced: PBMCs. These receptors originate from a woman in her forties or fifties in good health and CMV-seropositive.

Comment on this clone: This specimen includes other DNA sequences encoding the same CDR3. The CDR3 is CASSLTGSEAFF. CDR3 in DNA: TGTGCCAGCAGCTTAACGGGGAGTGAGGCTTTCTTT. V and J are TRBV7-9 and TRBJ1-1; D is unclear. The CDR3 consists of 12 residues. The V and J ends lost 2 bases and 11 bases respectively, with 12 bases between them. Germline V gene sequence: CDR1 SEHNR, CDR2 FQNEAQ (reference sequence).

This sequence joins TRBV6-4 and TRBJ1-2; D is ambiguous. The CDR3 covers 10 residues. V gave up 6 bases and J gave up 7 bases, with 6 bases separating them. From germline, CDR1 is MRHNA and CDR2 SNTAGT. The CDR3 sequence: CASSLPGYTF. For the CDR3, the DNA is TGTGCCAGCAGCCTCCCTGGCTACACCTTC.

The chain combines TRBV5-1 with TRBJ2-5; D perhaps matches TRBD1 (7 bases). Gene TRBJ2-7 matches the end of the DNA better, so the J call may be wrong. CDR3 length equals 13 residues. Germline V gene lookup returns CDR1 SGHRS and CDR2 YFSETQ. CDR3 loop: CASSQQGGYEQYF. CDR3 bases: TGCGCCAGCAGTCAGCAGGGGGGCTACGAGCAGTACTTC.

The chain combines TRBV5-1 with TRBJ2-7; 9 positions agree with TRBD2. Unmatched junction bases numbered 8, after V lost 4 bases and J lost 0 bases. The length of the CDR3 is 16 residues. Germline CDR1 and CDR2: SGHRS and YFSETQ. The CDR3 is CASSLLTSGSSYEQYF. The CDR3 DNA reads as TGCGCCAGCAGCCTACTGACTAGCGGAAGCTCCTACGAGCAGTACTTC.

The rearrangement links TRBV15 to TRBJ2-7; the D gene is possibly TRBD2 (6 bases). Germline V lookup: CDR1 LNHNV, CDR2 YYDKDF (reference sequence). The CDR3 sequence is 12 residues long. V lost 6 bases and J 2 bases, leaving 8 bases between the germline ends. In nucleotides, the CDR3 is TGTGCCACCAGTCAGCGGGCCTACGAGCAGTACTTC. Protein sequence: CATSQRAYEQYF.

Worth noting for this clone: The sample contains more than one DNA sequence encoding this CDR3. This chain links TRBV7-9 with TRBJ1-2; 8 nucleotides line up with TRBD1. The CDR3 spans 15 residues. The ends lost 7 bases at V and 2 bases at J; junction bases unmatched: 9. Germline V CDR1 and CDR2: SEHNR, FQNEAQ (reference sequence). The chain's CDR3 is CASNPGGDSNYGYTF. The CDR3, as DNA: TGTGCCAGCAACCCAGGGGGCGATTCGAACTATGGCTACACCTTC. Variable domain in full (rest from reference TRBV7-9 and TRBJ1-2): DTGVSQNPRHKITKRGQNVTFRCDPISEHNRLYWYRQTLGQGPEFLTYFQNEAQLEKSRLLSDRFSAERPKGSFSTLEIQRTEQGDSAMYLCASNPGGDSNYGYTFGSGTRLTVV.

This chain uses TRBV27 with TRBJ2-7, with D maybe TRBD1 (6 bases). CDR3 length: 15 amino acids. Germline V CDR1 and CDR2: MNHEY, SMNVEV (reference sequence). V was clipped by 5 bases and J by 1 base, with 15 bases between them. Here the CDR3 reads CASSIRQDLSYEQYF. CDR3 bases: TGTGCCAGCAGTATCCGACAGGACCTTTCCTACGAGCAGTACTTC.

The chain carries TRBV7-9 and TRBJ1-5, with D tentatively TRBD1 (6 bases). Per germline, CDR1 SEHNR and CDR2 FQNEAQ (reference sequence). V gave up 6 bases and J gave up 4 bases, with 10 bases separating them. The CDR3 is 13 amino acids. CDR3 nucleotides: TGTGCCAGCAGTGCGGGGGCTAATCAGCCCCAGCATTTT. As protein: CASSAGANQPQHF.

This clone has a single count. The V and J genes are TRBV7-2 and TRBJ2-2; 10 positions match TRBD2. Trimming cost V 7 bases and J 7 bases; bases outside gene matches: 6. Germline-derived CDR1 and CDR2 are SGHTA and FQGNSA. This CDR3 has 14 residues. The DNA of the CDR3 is TGTGCCAGCAAAGCGGGGGGGCTGAGCGGGGAGCTGTTTTTT. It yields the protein CASKAGGLSGELFF.

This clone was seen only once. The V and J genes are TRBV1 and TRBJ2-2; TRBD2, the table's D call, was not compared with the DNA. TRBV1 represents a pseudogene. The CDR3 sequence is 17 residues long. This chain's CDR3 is CTSSQDSQGTSTGELFF. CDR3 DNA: TGCACCAGCAGCCAAGATTCTCAAGGGACTAGCACCGGGGAGCTGTTTTTT.

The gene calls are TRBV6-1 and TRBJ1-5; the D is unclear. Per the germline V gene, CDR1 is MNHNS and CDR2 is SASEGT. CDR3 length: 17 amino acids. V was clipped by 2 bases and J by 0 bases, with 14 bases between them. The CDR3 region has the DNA TGTGCCAGCAGTGAAACCGTCAGTCCTTATAGCAATCAGCCCCAGCATTTT. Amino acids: CASSETVSPYSNQPQHF.

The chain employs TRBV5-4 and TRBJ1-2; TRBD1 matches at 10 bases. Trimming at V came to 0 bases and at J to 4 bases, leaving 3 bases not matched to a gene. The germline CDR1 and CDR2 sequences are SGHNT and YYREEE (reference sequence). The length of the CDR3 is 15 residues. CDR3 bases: TGTGCCAGCAGCTTGGGGACAGGGGGTACCTATGGCTACACCTTC. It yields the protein CASSLGTGGTYGYTF.

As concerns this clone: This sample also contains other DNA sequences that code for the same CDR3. The CDR3, as DNA: TGTGCCAGCAGCCTCGACAGCTATGGCTACACCTTC. Its translation: CASSLDSYGYTF. The rearrangement uses TRBV7-9 and TRBJ1-2, with D possibly matching TRBD1 (5 bases). CDR3 length equals 12 residues. Per germline, CDR1 SEHNR and CDR2 FQNEAQ (reference sequence). The V end was cut by 5 bases, the J end by 4 bases, with 8 bases between.

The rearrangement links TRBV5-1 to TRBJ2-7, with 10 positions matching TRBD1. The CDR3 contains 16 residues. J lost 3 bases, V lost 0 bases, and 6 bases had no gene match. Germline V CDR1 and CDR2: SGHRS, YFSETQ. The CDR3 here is CASSLASDRGYYEQYF. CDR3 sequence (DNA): TGCGCCAGCAGCTTGGCTTCGGACAGGGGGTACTACGAGCAGTACTTC.

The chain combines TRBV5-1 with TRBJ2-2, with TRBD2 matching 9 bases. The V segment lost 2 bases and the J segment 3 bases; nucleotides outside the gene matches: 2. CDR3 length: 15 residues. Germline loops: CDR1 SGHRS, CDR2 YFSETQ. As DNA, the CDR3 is TGCGCCAGCAGCTTATTAGCGGGGGACACCGGGGAGCTGTTTTTT. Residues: CASSLLAGDTGELFF.

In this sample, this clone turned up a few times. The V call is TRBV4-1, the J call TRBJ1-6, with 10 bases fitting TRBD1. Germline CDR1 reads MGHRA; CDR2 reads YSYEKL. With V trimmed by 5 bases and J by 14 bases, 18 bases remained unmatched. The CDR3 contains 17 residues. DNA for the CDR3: TGCGCCAGCAGCAAAAGGGCACTCGGGGACAGGGGATCATCCCTCCACTTT. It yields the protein CASSKRALGDRGSSLHF.

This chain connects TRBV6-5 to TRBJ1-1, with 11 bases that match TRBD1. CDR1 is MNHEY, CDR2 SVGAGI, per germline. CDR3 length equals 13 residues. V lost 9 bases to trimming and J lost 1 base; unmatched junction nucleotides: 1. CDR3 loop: CASGQGANTEAFF. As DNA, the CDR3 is TGTGCCAGTGGACAGGGGGCGAACACTGAAGCTTTCTTT.

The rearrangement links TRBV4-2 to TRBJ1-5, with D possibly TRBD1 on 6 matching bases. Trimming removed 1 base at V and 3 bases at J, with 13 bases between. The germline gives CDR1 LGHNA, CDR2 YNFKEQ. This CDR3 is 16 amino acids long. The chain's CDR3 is CASSQVVGHFNQPQHF. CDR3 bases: TGTGCCAGCAGCCAAGTGGTGGGACACTTCAATCAGCCCCAGCATTTT.

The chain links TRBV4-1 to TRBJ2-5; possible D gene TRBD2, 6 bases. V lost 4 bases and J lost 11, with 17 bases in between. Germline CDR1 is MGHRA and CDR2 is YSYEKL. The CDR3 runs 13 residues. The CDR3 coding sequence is TGCGCCAGCAGCCCCCGCGGGGCCGGGGAGCAGTACTTC. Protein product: CASSPRGAGEQYF.

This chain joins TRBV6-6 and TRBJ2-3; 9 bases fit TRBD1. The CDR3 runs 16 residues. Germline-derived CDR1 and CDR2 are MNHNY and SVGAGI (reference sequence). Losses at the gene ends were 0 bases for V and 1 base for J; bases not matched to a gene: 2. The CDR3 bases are TGTGCCAGCAGTTACTCAGGACAGGGGCGCACAGATACGCAGTATTTT. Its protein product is CASSYSGQGRTDTQYF.

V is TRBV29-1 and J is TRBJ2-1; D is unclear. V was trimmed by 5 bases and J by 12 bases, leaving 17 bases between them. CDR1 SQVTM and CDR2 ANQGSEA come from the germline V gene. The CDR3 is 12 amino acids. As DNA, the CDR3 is TGCAGCGTTACGATCACGAACTCGGGGCAGTTCTTC. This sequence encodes CSVTITNSGQFF.

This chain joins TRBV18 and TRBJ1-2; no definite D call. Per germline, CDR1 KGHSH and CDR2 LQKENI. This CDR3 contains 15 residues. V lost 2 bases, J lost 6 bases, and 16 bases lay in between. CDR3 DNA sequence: TGTGCCAGCTCACCAGCACAAGGTGAACTAAATGGCTACACCTTC. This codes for CASSPAQGELNGYTF.